The 2 T cell receptor beta chains given below trace back to one sample, sequenced in a study of T cell changes during pregnancy in multiple sclerosis. Profiling relied on immunoSEQ multiplex PCR, and the TCRdb table lists in-frame clones only, not all of them. Of tens of thousands of clones listed, 85% to 95% are singletons. Sequences were derived from CD4+ T cells from peripheral blood mononuclear cells, sampled in the second trimester of pregnancy. The receptor set was obtained from a female donor with multiple sclerosis, enrolled in a pregnancy study.

The genes are TRBV11-2 and TRBJ2-7, with D tentatively TRBD2 (6 bases). V lost 3 bases, J lost 1 base, and 13 bases lay in between. The CDR3 is 15 amino acids. The germline CDR1 and CDR2 sequences are SGHAT and FQNNGV. The CDR3 loop reads CASSFPSVTSYEQYF. In nucleotides, the CDR3 is TGTGCCAGCAGCTTCCCTAGCGTTACGTCCTACGAGCAGTACTTC.

This clone showed up just once. The gene calls are TRBV6-5 and TRBJ2-7, with TRBD2 matching 9 bases. Germline V CDR1 and CDR2: MNHEY, SVGAGI. CDR3 length: 14 amino acids. V shed 5 bases and J 5 bases; nucleotides not matched to a gene: 7. DNA of the CDR3: TGTGCCAGCAGTACTTTAGCGGGGGTTAACGAGCAGTACTTC. Translated, it gives CASSTLAGVNEQYF.